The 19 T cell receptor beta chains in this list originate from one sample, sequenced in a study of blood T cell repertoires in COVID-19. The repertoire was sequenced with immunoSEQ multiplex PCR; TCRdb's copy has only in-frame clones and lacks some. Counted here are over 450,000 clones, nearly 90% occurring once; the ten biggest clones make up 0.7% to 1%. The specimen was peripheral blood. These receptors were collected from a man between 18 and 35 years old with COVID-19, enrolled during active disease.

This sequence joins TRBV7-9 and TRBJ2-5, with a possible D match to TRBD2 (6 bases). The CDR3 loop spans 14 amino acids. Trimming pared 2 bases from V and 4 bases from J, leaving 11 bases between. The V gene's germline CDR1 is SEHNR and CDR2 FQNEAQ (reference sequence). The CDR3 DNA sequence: TGTGCCAGCAGCTTATCAGCGGGCGGAGAGACCCAGTACTTC. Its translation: CASSLSAGGETQYF. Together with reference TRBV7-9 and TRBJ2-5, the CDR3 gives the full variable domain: DTGVSQNPRHKITKRGQNVTFRCDPISEHNRLYWYRQTLGQGPEFLTYFQNEAQLEKSRLLSDRFSAERPKGSFSTLEIQRTEQGDSAMYLCASSLSAGGETQYFGPGTRLLVL.

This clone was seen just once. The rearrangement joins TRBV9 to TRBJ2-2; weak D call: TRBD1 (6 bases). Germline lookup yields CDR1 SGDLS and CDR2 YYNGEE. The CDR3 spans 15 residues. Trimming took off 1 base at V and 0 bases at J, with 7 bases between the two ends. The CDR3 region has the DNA TGTGCCAGCAGCGTAACAGGGTCGAACACCGGGGAGCTGTTTTTT. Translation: CASSVTGSNTGELFF.

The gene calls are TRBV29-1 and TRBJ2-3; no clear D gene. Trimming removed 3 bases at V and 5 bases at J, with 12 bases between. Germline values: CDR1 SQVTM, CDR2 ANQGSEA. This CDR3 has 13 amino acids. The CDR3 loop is CSVDTVNLDTQYF. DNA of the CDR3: TGCAGCGTTGATACCGTGAACTTAGATACGCAGTATTTT.

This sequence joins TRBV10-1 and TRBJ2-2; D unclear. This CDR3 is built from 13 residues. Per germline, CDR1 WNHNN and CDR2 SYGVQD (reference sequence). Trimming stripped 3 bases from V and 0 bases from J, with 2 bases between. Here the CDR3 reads CASSDTNTGELFF. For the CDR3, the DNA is TGCGCCAGCAGTGATACGAACACCGGGGAGCTGTTTTTT.

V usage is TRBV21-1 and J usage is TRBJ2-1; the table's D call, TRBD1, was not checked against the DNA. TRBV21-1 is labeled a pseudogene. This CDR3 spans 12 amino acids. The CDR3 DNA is TGTGCCAGCAATAACAGGGGACATGAGCAGTTCTTC. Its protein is CASNNRGHEQFF.

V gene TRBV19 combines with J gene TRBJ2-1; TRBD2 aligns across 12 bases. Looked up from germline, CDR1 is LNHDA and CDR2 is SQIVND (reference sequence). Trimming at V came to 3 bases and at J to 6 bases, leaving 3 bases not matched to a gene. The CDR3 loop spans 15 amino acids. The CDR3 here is CASSIRTSGVNEQFF. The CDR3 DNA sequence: TGTGCCAGTAGTATCAGGACTAGCGGGGTCAATGAGCAGTTCTTC.

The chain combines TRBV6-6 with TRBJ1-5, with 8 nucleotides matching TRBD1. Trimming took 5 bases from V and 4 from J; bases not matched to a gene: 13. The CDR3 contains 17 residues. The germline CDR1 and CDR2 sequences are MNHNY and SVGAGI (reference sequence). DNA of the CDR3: TGTGCCAGCAGTCGGACAGGGAGTCATGCGGGGAATCAGCCCCAGCATTTT. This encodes CASSRTGSHAGNQPQHF.

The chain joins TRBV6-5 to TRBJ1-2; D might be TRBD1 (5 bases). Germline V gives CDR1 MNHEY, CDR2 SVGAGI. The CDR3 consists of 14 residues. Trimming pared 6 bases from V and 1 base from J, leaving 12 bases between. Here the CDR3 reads CASREIRVNYGYTF. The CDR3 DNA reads TGTGCCAGCAGGGAGATCAGGGTTAACTATGGCTACACCTTC.

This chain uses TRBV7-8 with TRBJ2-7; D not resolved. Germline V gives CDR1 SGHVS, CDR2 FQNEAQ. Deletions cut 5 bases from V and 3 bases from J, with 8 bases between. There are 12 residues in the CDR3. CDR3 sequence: CASSVSYYEQYF. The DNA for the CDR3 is TGTGCCAGCAGCGTCTCTTACTACGAGCAGTACTTC.

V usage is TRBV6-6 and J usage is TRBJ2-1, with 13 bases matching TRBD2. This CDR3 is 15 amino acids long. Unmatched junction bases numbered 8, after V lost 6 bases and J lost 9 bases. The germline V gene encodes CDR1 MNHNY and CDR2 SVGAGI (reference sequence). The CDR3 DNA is TGTGCCAGCAGCACGGGGACTAGCGGGACGTCTGAGCAGTTCTTC. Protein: CASSTGTSGTSEQFF.

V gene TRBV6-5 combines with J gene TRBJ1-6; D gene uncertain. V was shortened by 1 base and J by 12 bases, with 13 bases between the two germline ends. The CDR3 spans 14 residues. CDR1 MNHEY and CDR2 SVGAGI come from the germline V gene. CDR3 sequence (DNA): TGTGCCAGCAGTTACTTGGACCAACGGGGACCCCTCCACTTT. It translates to CASSYLDQRGPLHF.

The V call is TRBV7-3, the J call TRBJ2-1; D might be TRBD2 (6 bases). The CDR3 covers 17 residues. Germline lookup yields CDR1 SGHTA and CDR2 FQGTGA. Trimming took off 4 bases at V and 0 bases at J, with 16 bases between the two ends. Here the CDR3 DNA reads TGTGCCAGCAGCTCCCCGGGACTCCTAAGCTCCTACAATGAGCAGTTCTTC. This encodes CASSSPGLLSSYNEQFF.

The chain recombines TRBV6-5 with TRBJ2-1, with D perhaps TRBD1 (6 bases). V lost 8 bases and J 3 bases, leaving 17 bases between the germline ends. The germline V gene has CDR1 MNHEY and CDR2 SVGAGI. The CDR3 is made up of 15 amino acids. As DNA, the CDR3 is TGTGCCAGCCCCGCCGGGACAAGTAACTACAATGAGCAGTTCTTC. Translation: CASPAGTSNYNEQFF.

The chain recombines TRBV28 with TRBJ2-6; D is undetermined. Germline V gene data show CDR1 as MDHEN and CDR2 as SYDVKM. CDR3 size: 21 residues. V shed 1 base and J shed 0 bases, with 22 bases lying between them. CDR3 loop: CASSLSPPVAGTSSGANVLTF. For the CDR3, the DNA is TGTGCCAGCAGTTTATCTCCCCCCGTGGCAGGAACCAGCTCTGGGGCCAACGTCCTGACTTTC.

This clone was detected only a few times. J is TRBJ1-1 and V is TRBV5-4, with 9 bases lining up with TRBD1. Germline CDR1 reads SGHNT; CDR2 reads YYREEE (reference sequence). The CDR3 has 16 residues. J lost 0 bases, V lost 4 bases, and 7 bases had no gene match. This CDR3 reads CASSAGQGNMNTEAFF. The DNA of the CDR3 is TGTGCCAGCAGCGCGGGACAGGGAAACATGAACACTGAAGCTTTCTTT.

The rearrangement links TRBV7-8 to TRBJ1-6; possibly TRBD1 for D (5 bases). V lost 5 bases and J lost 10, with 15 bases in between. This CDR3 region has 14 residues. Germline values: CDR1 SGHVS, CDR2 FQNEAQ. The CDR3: CASSPGGGESPLHF. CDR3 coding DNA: TGTGCCAGCAGCCCGGGTGGGGGGGAATCACCCCTCCACTTT.

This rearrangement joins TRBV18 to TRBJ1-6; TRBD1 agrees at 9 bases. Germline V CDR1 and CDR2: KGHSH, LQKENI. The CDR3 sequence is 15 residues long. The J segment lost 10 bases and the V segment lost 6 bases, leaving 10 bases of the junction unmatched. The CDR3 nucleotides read TGTGCCAGCTCGCCGACAAATACAGGGGGCTCACCCCTCCACTTT. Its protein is CASSPTNTGGSPLHF.

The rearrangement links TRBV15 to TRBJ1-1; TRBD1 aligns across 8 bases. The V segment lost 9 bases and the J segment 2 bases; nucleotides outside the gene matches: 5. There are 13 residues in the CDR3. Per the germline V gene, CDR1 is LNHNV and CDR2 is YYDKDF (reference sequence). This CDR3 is CATGQGSNTEAFF. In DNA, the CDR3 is TGTGCCACTGGACAGGGCTCCAACACTGAAGCTTTCTTT.

CDR3 residues: CASSLGAGGGYEQYF. CDR3 bases: TGTGCCAGCAGCTTAGGGGCGGGAGGGGGTTACGAGCAGTACTTC. The chain is built from TRBV7-9 and TRBJ2-7; 9 bases line up with TRBD2. The length of the CDR3 is 15 residues. Germline CDR1 is SEHNR and CDR2 is FQNEAQ (reference sequence). V shed 1 base and J 4 bases; nucleotides not matched to a gene: 5.